This T cell receptor (beta chain) was recorded in a study of T cell clonality in common variable immunodeficiency. The protocol was immunoSEQ multiplex PCR, while the TCRdb copy is restricted to in-frame clones and leaves out a portion. The data show fewer than 40,000 clones, none appearing only once, with 3.8% held by the ten largest. This CDR3 has 13 amino acids. CDR1 and CDR2 from the germline V gene are GTSNPN and SVGIG (reference sequence). This clone was observed many times. Its target is unknown. The DNA ends 3 residues before the CDR3 does, and the rest of the CDR3 is filled in from the germline J gene. At the DNA level, this CDR3 is encoded by other sequences in the same sample as well. Findings and caveats of the study: The cause of increased CVID clonality remains unclear without subpopulation sequencing. Patient heterogeneity in the CVID cohort limited correlations between repertoire features and clinical complications. CVID subjects shared fewer TCRbeta clones than healthy controls did.

The source of this sequence is a person aged 18-69 years in good health. Material for sequencing was peripheral blood mononuclear cells. J is TRBJ2-4 and V is TRBV30, with 9 bases matching TRBD1. This CDR3 is CAAGTGTKNIQYF. CDR3 bases read: TGTGCGGCCGGGACAGGGACAAAAAACATT.